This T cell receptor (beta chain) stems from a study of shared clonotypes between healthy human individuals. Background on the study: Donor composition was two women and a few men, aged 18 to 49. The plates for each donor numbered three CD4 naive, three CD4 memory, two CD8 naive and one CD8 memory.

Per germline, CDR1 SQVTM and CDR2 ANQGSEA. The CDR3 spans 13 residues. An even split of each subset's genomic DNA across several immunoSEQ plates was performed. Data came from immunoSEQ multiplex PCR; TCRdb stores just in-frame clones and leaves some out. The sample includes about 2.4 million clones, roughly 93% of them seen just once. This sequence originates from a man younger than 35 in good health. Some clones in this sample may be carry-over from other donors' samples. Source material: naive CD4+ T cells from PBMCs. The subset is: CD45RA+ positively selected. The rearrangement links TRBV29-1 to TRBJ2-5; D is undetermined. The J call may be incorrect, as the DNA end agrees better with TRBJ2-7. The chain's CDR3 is CSVVRAGPYEQYF. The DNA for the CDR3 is TGCAGCGTTGTCCGTGCCGGTCCCTACGAGCAGTACTTC.